This T cell receptor beta chain comes out of a study of beta chain features in type 1 diabetes. Study-level results: Significant though moderate, a shortening of TCRB CDR3s appeared in all four CD4+ subsets of Type 1 diabetes patients.

With 3 bases removed from V and 6 bases from J, the gap between germline ends came to 5 bases. The CDR3 loop spans 12 amino acids. In germline, CDR1 is SGHTA, CDR2 FQGNSA. Isolation of CD4+ naive, central memory, regulatory and stem cell-like memory cells was achieved by sorting via CD45RO/CCR7/CD25/CD127/CD95/CD27. As concerns this clone: Its antigen is as yet unknown.

The entirety of the isolated RNA underwent reverse transcription, so expressed TCRB transcripts were sequenced. About 3.57 million reads, on average, came from each naive, central memory and regulatory T cell sample. Some clones are missing from TCRdb's copy, which holds only in-frame ones; the method was immunoSEQ multiplex PCR. The sample holds 300,000 to 400,000 clones, roughly 8% seen once. The chain is built from TRBV7-2 and TRBJ2-2, with a weak D call TRBD2 (5 bases). The receptor's source is a woman aged 18-30 years in good health. The sequencing sample was made of central memory CD4+ T cells from blood. The CDR3 nucleotides are TGTGCCAGCAGCTTCGGGGCCGGGGAGCTGTTTTTT. Its translation: CASSFGAGELFF. Full variable domain (remainder filled in from reference TRBV7-2 and TRBJ2-2): GAGVSQSPSNKVTEKGKDVELRCDPISGHTALYWYRQSLGQGLEFLIYFQGNSAPDKSGLPSDRFSAERTGGSVSTLTIQRTQQEDSAVYLCASSFGAGELFFGEGSRLTVL.